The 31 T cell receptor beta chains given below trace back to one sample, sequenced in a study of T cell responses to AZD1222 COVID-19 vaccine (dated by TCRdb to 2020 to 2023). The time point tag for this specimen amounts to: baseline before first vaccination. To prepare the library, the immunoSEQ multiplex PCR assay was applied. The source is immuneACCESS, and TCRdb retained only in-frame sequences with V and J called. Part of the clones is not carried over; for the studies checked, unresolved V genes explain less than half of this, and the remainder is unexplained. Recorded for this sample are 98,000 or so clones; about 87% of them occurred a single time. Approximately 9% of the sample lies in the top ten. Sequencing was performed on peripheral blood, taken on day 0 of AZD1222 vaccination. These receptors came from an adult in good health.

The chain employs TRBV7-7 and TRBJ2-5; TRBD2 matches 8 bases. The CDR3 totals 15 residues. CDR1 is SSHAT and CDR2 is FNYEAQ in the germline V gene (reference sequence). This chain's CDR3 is CASGNGGVKAETQYF. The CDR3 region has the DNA TGTGCTAGCGGCAACGGGGGGGTTAAGGCGGAGACCCAGTACTTC.

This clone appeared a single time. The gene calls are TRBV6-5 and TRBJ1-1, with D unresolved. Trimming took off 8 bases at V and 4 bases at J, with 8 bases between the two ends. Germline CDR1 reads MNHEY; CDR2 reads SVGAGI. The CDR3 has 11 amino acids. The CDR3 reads CASVLGTEAFF. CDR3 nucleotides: TGTGCCAGCGTTCTGGGCACTGAAGCTTTCTTT.

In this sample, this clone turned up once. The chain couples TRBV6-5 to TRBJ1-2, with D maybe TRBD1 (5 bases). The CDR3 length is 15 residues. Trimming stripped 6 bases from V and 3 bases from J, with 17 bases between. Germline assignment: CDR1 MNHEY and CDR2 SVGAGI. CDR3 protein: CASRDHRFADYGYTF. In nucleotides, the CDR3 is TGTGCCAGCAGGGATCACAGGTTCGCTGACTATGGCTACACCTTC.

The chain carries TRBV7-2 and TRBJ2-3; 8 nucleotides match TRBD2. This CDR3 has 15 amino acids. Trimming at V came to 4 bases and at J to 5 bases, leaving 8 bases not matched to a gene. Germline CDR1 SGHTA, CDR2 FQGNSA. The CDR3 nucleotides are TGTGCCAGCAGCTCAATAGCGGGGCAAAGAGATACGCAGTATTTT. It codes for CASSSIAGQRDTQYF.

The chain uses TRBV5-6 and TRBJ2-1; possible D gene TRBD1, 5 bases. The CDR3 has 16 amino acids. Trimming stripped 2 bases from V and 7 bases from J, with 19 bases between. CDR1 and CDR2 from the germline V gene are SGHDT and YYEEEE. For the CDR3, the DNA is TGTGCCAGCAGCTTATTGGCCAGGGCTTATAGGAATGAGCAGTTCTTC. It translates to CASSLLARAYRNEQFF.

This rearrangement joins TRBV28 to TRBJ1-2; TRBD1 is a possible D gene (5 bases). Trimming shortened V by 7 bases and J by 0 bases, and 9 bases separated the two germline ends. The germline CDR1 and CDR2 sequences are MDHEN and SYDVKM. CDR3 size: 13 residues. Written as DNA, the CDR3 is TGTGCCAGCACGGACACGCCTAACTATGGCTACACCTTC. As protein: CASTDTPNYGYTF.

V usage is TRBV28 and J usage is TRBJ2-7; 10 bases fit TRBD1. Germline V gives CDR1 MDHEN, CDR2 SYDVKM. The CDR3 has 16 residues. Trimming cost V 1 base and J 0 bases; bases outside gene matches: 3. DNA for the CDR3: TGTGCCAGCAGTTTATTAGGGACAGGGGTCTCCTACGAGCAGTACTTC. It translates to CASSLLGTGVSYEQYF.

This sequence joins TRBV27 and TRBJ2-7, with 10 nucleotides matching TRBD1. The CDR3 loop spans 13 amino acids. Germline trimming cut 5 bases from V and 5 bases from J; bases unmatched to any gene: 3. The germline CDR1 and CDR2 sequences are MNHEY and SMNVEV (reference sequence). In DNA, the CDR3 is TGTGCCAGCAGTCTGGGACAGGGGAACGAGCAGTACTTC. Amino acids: CASSLGQGNEQYF.

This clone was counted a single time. Written as DNA, the CDR3 is TGTGCCAGCAGCGCTGACAGGGGATTCACAGATACGCAGTATTTT. Its translation: CASSADRGFTDTQYF. This chain connects TRBV9 to TRBJ2-3; TRBD1 agrees at 8 bases. This CDR3 is 15 amino acids long. The germline CDR1 and CDR2 sequences are SGDLS and YYNGEE. Trimming cost V 3 bases and J 2 bases; bases outside gene matches: 5.

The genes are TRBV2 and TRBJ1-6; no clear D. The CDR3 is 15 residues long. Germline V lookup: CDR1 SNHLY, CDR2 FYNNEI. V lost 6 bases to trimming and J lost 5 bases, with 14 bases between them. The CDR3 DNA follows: TGTGCCAGCAGGGGCGTCAGTCCTAATAATTCACCCCTCCACTTT. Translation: CASRGVSPNNSPLHF.

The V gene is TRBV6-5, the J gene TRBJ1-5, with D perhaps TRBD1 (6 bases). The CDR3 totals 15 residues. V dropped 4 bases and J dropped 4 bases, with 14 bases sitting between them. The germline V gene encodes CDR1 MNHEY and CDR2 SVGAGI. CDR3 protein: CASSSRDNLNQPQHF. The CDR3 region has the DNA TGTGCCAGCAGTTCCCGGGACAACCTGAATCAGCCCCAGCATTTT.

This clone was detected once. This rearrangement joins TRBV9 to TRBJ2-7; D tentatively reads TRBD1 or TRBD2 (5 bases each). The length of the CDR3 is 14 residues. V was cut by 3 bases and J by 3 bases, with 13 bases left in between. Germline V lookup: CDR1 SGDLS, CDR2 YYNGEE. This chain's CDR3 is CASSASGPSYEQYF. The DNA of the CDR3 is TGTGCCAGCAGCGCGTCGGGACCGAGCTACGAGCAGTACTTC.

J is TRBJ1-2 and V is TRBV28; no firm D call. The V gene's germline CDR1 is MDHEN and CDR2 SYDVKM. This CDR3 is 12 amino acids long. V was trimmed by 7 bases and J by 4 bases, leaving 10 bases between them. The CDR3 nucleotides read TGTGCCAGCATGAGCGGGTTCTATGGCTACACCTTC. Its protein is CASMSGFYGYTF.

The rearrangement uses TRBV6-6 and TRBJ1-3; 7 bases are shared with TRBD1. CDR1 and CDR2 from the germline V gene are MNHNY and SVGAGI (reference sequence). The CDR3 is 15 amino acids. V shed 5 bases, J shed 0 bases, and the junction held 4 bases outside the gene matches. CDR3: CASSRQGLSGNTIYF. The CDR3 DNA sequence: TGTGCCAGCAGTAGACAGGGTCTCTCTGGAAACACCATATATTTT.

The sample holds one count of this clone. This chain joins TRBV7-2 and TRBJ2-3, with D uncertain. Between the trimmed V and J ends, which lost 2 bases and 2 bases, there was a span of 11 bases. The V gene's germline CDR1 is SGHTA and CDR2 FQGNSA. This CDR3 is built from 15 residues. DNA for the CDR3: TGTGCCAGCAGCTTAACCAGCTTTTCCACAGATACGCAGTATTTT. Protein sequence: CASSLTSFSTDTQYF.

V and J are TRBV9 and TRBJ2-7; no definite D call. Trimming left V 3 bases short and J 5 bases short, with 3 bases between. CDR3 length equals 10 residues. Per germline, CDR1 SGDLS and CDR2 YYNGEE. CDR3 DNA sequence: TGTGCCAGCAGCGGGGACGAGCAGTACTTC. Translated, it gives CASSGDEQYF.

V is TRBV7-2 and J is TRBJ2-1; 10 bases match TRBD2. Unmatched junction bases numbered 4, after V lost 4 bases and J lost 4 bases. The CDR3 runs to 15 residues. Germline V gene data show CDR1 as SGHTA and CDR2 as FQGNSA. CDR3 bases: TGTGCCAGCAGCTCAAGCGGGAGGGCTTACAATGAGCAGTTCTTC. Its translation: CASSSSGRAYNEQFF.

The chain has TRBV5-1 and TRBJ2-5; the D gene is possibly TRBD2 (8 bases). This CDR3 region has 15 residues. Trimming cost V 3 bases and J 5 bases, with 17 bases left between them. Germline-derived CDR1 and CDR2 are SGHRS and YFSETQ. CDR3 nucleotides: TGCGCCAGCAGCTCGTCGGGAGGGGGCGGGGAGACCCAGTACTTC. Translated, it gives CASSSSGGGGETQYF.

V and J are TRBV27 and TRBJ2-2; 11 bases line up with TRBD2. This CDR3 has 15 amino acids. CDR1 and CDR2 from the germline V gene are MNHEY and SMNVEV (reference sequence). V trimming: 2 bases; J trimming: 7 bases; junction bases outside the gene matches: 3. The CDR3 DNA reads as TGTGCCAGCAGTTTACTAGCGGGGGGCATCGGGGAGCTGTTTTTT. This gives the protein CASSLLAGGIGELFF.

The CDR3 protein is CASSSVRADGYTF. For the CDR3, the DNA is TGCGCCAGCAGCTCTGTGAGAGCGGATGGCTACACCTTC. The V gene is TRBV5-1, the J gene TRBJ1-2; no reliable D call. Germline CDR1 SGHRS, CDR2 YFSETQ. The CDR3 runs 13 residues. Trimming stripped 3 bases from V and 6 bases from J, with 12 bases between.

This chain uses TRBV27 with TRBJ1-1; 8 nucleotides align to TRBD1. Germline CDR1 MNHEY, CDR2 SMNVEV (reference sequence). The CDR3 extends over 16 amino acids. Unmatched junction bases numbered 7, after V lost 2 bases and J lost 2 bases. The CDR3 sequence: CASSLAPGQGNTEAFF. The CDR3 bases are TGTGCCAGCAGTTTAGCTCCAGGACAGGGCAACACTGAAGCTTTCTTT.

The CDR3 coding sequence is TGTGCCAGTGCGGAAGGGTCAAGAAACACTGAAGCTTTCTTT. This translates into CASAEGSRNTEAFF. The gene calls are TRBV7-2 and TRBJ1-1; D gene ambiguous. Trimming removed 9 bases at V and 2 bases at J, with 16 bases between. This CDR3 is 14 amino acids long. CDR1 SGHTA and CDR2 FQGNSA come from the germline V gene.

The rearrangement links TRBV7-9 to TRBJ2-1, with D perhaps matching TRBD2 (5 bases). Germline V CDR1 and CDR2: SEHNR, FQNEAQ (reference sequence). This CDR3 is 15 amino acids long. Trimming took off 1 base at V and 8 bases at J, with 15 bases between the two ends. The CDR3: CASSLVRLRRHEQFF. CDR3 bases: TGTGCCAGCAGCTTAGTGCGGTTACGGAGGCATGAGCAGTTCTTC.

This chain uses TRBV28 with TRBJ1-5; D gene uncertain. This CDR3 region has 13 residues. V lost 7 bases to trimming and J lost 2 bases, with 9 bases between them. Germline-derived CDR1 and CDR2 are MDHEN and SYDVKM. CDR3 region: CASIRQGNQPQHF. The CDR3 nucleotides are TGTGCCAGCATTCGGCAGGGCAATCAGCCCCAGCATTTT.

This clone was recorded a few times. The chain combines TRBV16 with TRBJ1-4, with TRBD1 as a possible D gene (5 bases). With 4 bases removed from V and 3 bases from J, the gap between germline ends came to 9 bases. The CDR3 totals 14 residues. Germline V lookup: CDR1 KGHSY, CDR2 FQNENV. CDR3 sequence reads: CASSRGASNEKLFF. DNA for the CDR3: TGTGCCAGCAGCCGGGGCGCGTCTAATGAAAAACTGTTTTTT.

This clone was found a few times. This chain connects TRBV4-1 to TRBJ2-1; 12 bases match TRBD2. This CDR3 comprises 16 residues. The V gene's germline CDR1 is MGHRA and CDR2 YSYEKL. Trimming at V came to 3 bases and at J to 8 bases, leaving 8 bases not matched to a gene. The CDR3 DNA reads TGCGCCAGCAGCCACCCTAGCGGGAGGGCCACATATGAGCAGTTCTTC. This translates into CASSHPSGRATYEQFF.

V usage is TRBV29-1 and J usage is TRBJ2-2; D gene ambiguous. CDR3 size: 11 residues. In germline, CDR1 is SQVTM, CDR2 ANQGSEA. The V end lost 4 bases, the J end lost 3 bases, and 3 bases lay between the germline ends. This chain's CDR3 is CSVGDTGELFF. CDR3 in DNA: TGCAGCGTTGGAGACACCGGGGAGCTGTTTTTT.

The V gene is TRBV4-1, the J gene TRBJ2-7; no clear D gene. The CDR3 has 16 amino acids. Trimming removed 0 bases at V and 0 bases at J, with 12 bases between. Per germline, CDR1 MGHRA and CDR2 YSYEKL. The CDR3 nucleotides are TGCGCCAGCAGCCAAGACCCCCGCGCCTACTCCTACGAGCAGTACTTC. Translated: CASSQDPRAYSYEQYF.

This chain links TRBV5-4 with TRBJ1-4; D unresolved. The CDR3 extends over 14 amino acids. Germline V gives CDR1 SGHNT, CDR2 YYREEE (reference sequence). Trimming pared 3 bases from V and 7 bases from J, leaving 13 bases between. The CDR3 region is CASSYQGRVEKLFF. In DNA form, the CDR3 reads TGTGCCAGCAGCTACCAAGGGCGGGTTGAAAAACTGTTTTTT.

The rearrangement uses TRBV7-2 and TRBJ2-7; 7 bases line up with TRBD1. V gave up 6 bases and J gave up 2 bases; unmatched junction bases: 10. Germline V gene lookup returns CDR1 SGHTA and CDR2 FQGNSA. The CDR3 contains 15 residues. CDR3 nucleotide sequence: TGTGCCAGCAGTAGGGTCGGGACAGCAGCCTACGAGCAGTACTTC. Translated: CASSRVGTAAYEQYF.

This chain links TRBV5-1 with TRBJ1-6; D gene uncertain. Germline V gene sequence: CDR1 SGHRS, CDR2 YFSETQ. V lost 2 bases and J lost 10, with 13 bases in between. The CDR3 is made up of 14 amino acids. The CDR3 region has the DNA TGCGCCAGCAGCTTCACCGGGGTAGGATCACCCCTCCACTTT. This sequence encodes CASSFTGVGSPLHF.